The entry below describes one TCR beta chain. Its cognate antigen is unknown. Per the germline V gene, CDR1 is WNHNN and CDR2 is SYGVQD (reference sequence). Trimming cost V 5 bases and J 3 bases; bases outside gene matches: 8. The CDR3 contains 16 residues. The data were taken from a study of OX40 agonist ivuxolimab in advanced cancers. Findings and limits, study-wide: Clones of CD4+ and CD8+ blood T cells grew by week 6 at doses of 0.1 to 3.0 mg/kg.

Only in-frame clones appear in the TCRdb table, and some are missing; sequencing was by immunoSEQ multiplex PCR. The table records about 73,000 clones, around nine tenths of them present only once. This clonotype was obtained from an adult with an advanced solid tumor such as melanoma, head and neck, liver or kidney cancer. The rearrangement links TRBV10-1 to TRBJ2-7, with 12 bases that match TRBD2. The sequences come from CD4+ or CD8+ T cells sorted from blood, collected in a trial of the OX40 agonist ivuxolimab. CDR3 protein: CASSLGTSGRFYEQYF. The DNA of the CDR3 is TGCGCCAGCAGTCTAGGGACTAGCGGGCGATTCTACGAGCAGTACTTC.